This TCR beta chain was captured by sequencing in a study of OX40 agonist ivuxolimab in advanced cancers. Looking at the study overall: Ivuxolimab was an agonistic, fully human IgG2 monoclonal antibody directed against OX40 (CD134), a costimulatory receptor. Patients were allowed to have had prior anti-PD-1, anti-PD-L1 or anti-CTLA-4 therapy, and around 43% of the dose-escalation patients had been treated with checkpoint inhibitors. A male proportion of under 85% and a mean age of 60 years, ranging from about 20 to 80, were recorded for the dose-escalation cohort. Partial responses occurred in three dose-escalation patients: two with cutaneous melanoma and one with hepatocellular carcinoma. Peripheral TCRbeta sequencing was intended to test whether TCR sequence diversity was altered and clonal T-cell expansion was caused by ivuxolimab. Of the approximately 50 patients in dose escalation, about 20 had hepatocellular carcinoma, around 15 had melanoma, 9 had renal cell carcinoma and 9 had head and neck cancer. The paper reports the monotherapy dose-escalation portion (N of about 56 patients) of the phase I ivuxolimab trial. Intravenous ivuxolimab was administered to patients every 2 weeks at six dose levels: 0.01, 0.1, 0.3, 1.5, 3 and 10 mg/kg.

What the work shows at the level of the full study, not this receptor alone: On average, CD8+ T cells showed more expanded clones than CD4+ T cells after ivuxolimab. In partial responders in the 0.1-3.0 mg/kg groups, normalized peripheral clonal expansion was found to be among the lowest, especially among CD8+ T cells. Clonal expansion of both CD4+ and CD8+ blood T cells was observed from baseline to week 6 at doses 0.1 to 3.0 mg/kg. Low levels of normalized T-cell clonal expansion were also seen in some nonresponding patients. Antigen specificity was not determined for the clonally expanded peripheral T cells.

Genomic DNA was isolated from the sorted cells so that the TCRbeta CDR3 region could be sequenced. The immunoSEQ Assay was used for sequencing of TCRbeta CDR3 regions. As stored in TCRdb, this immuneACCESS dataset retains in-frame rearrangements with V and J assigned. A fraction of the clones does not appear; measured against another copy, unresolved V genes explain less than half of the discrepancy, and the remainder lacks a known reason. The sample table records about 74,000 clones; approximately 82% of these occur just once. Around 1.5% of the sample comes from the top ten. The trial excluded patients who had a history of autoimmune disease or who were on systemic immunosuppression. Peripheral blood for TCR sequencing was collected from all dose cohorts at baseline, on cycle 4 day 1, and on cycle 7 day 1. Samples were obtained from an open-label, multicenter, first-in-human phase I dose-escalation trial of ivuxolimab. Adults with locally advanced or metastatic head and neck squamous cell, hepatocellular, melanoma or renal cell carcinoma were enrolled in the trial. CD4+ and CD8+ T cells were sorted separately from peripheral blood before TCR sequencing.

On this clone: Its binding antigen is unknown. Base-call qualities are not available, and no considerably larger clone is one nucleotide away.

Reading from cysteine to phenylalanine, the CDR3 counts 16 amino acids. This entry keeps only the CDR3 DNA: 48 bases, framed from base 1. Germline trimming: 6 bases from V, 2 bases from J; junction bases outside gene matches: 9. According to the germline V gene, CDR1 reads MDHEN and CDR2 reads SYDVKM. This receptor chain uses TRBV28 and TRBJ2-1; 8 bases in the junction line up with TRBD2. The source of this sequence is an adult with an advanced solid tumor such as melanoma, head and neck, liver or kidney cancer. Sample: CD4+ or CD8+ T cells sorted from blood, taken in a trial of the OX40 agonist ivuxolimab. The nucleotide sequence reads as follows: TGTGCCAGCAGGTACTCGACTAGCGAGGCCTACAATGAGCAGTTCTTC. It translates as CASRYSTSEAYNEQFF.